The next 4 T cell receptor beta chains were all read from a single sample in a study of cytomegalovirus exposure and HLA in healthy donors. Profiled with immunoSEQ multiplex PCR; TCRdb holds only in-frame clones, not every one. The sample contains under 250,000 clones, roughly 87% of which appear only once. Sequenced input: PBMCs. The receptors here all came from a man in his late teens or twenties in good health and CMV-seropositive.

The J gene is TRBJ1-2, the V gene TRBV27; D possibly corresponds to TRBD1 (5 bases). This CDR3 has 15 residues. V was pared by 4 bases and J by 4 bases, with 16 bases between. Germline V lookup: CDR1 MNHEY, CDR2 SMNVEV (reference sequence). This CDR3 reads CASSSKGQVGYGYTF. The CDR3 DNA reads TGTGCCAGCAGTTCTAAGGGGCAGGTTGGCTATGGCTACACCTTC.

The chain recombines TRBV6-1 with TRBJ1-1; maybe TRBD1 (5 bases). The CDR3 runs to 14 residues. From germline, CDR1 is MNHNS and CDR2 SASEGT. Trimming took off 7 bases at V and 1 base at J, with 13 bases between the two ends. CDR3 in amino acids: CASKRGGSNTEAFF. The DNA for the CDR3 is TGTGCCAGCAAAAGGGGTGGGTCGAACACTGAAGCTTTCTTT.

The V and J genes are TRBV7-9 and TRBJ2-3, with D unresolved. Germline-derived CDR1 and CDR2 are SEHNR and FQNEAQ (reference sequence). V was clipped by 0 bases and J by 4 bases, with 11 bases between them. There are 15 residues in the CDR3. The CDR3 DNA sequence: TGTGCCAGCAGCTTAGCTCGGCAGGTTTCAGATACGCAGTATTTT. Amino acid sequence: CASSLARQVSDTQYF.

The rearrangement uses TRBV5-1 and TRBJ2-5; TRBD2 matches at 16 bases. Germline trimming cut 4 bases from V and 5 bases from J; bases unmatched to any gene: 8. The CDR3 runs to 17 residues. Looked up from germline, CDR1 is SGHRS and CDR2 is YFSETQ. The CDR3 loop reads CASSTGLAGGYGETQYF. As DNA, the CDR3 is TGCGCCAGCAGCACGGGACTAGCGGGAGGGTATGGGGAGACCCAGTACTTC. Full variable domain (rest looked up from reference TRBV5-1 and TRBJ2-5): KAGVTQTPRYLIKTRGQQVTLSCSPISGHRSVSWYQQTPGQGLQFLFEYFSETQRNKGNFPGRFSGRQFSNSRSEMNVSTLELGDSALYLCASSTGLAGGYGETQYFGPGTRLLVL.